Shown below are 25 T cell receptor beta chains from a single sample sequenced in a study of shared clonotypes between healthy human individuals. Here immunoSEQ multiplex PCR was the method, and the copy in TCRdb shows in-frame clones only, minus some. The sample gives about 1.4 million clones, 96% of which show up once; approximately 1% is in the top ten. Sequences were obtained from naive CD4+ T cells sorted from blood. As for subset: CD45RA+ positively selected. The receptor set was obtained from a man younger than 40 in good health.

The chain has TRBV5-1 and TRBJ2-3, with D maybe TRBD1 (6 bases). Germline values: CDR1 SGHRS, CDR2 YFSETQ. V lost 5 bases and J 0 bases, leaving 22 bases between the germline ends. CDR3 length: 18 amino acids. This chain's CDR3 is CASRKTYREPLSTDTQYF. The CDR3 DNA reads TGCGCCAGCAGGAAAACATACAGGGAGCCGCTTAGCACAGATACGCAGTATTTT.

CDR3 sequence reads: CASSLDGAHRDNNYGYTF. The CDR3 nucleotides read TGTGCCAGCAGCTTGGACGGGGCACACAGGGATAATAACTATGGCTACACCTTC. This chain links TRBV5-8 with TRBJ1-2; weak D call: TRBD1 (6 bases). The CDR3 has 18 amino acids. CDR1 and CDR2 (germline): SGHTS, YDEGEE. V was trimmed by 0 bases and J by 1 base, leaving 19 bases between them.

DNA of the CDR3: TGTGCCAGCAGTTTGCCGGGGGAGCAGCCCCAGCATTTT. Its protein product is CASSLPGEQPQHF. This chain links TRBV28 with TRBJ1-5; weak D call: TRBD1 (5 bases). CDR1 and CDR2 from the germline V gene are MDHEN and SYDVKM. Trimming pared 3 bases from V and 7 bases from J, leaving 10 bases between. The CDR3 consists of 13 residues.

The J gene is TRBJ2-7, the V gene TRBV27; 13 bases fit TRBD2. Germline V gene data show CDR1 as MNHEY and CDR2 as SMNVEV (reference sequence). Trimming took 5 bases from V and 6 from J; bases not matched to a gene: 7. This CDR3 is built from 15 residues. CDR3 bases: TGTGCCAGCAGTCCTGGACTAGCGGGAGCTTCCGAGCAGTACTTC. Protein sequence: CASSPGLAGASEQYF.

V and J are TRBV9 and TRBJ1-2; 9 bases align to TRBD1. The CDR3 covers 16 residues. CDR1 is SGDLS, CDR2 YYNGEE, per germline. J lost 7 bases, V lost 3 bases, and 13 bases had no gene match. CDR3 region: CASSAGTGRLISGYTF. The CDR3 region has the DNA TGTGCCAGCAGCGCCGGGACAGGGAGGTTGATCAGTGGCTACACCTTC.

CDR3 region: CASSELGLAGSTDTQYF. Written as DNA, the CDR3 is TGTGCCAGCAGTGAATTGGGACTAGCGGGTAGCACAGATACGCAGTATTTT. The rearrangement uses TRBV25-1 and TRBJ2-3, with 12 bases that match TRBD2. Germline trimming cut 1 base from V and 0 bases from J; bases unmatched to any gene: 2. Germline V gene lookup returns CDR1 MGHDK and CDR2 SYGVNS. This CDR3 comprises 17 residues.

Notes on this clone: This CDR3 is also generated by other DNA sequences in the sample. CDR3 amino acids: CSAPTPYEQYF. CDR3 DNA sequence: TGCAGTGCCCCCACCCCCTACGAGCAGTACTTC. J is TRBJ2-7 and V is TRBV20-1; no firm D call. This CDR3 contains 11 residues. Germline V gives CDR1 DFQATT, CDR2 SNEGSKA (reference sequence). Between the trimmed V and J ends, which lost 6 bases and 2 bases, there was a span of 8 bases.

This sequence joins TRBV7-2 and TRBJ1-2; D is ambiguous. The CDR3 length is 14 residues. The germline CDR1 and CDR2 sequences are SGHTA and FQGNSA. Deletions cut 1 base from V and 0 bases from J, with 6 bases between. The DNA for the CDR3 is TGTGCCAGCAGCTTAGGTCCTGCTAACTATGGCTACACCTTC. This sequence encodes CASSLGPANYGYTF.

Worth noting for this clone: Other DNA sequences within the sample encode an identical CDR3. The chain uses TRBV2 and TRBJ2-2; D is unresolved. The length of the CDR3 is 14 residues. Trimming removed 4 bases from V and 1 base from J, with 7 bases in between. Looked up from germline, CDR1 is SNHLY and CDR2 is FYNNEI. The CDR3 spells CASSGQLNTGELFF. CDR3 nucleotides: TGTGCCAGCAGTGGGCAGCTGAACACCGGGGAGCTGTTTTTT.

The chain is built from TRBV5-1 and TRBJ2-7; no clear D gene. The V and J ends lost 0 bases and 7 bases respectively, with 14 bases between them. The CDR3 has 14 residues. Germline loops: CDR1 SGHRS, CDR2 YFSETQ. The CDR3 reads CASSLEILTGEQYF. The CDR3 nucleotides read TGCGCCAGCAGCTTGGAGATCCTGACTGGGGAGCAGTACTTC.

The chain carries TRBV10-3 and TRBJ1-1; maybe TRBD1 (5 bases). Trimming removed 6 bases from V and 1 base from J, with 18 bases in between. Germline CDR1 is ENHRY and CDR2 is SYGVKD. The length of the CDR3 is 16 residues. As DNA, the CDR3 is TGTGCCATCAGGGAACCAGGGATGGGCGGGAACACTGAAGCTTTCTTT. Translated, it gives CAIREPGMGGNTEAFF.

The chain is built from TRBV25-1 and TRBJ2-7, with 11 nucleotides matching TRBD1. The CDR3 is made up of 16 amino acids. V shed 0 bases, J shed 4 bases, and the junction held 5 bases outside the gene matches. In germline, CDR1 is MGHDK, CDR2 SYGVNS. CDR3 bases: TGTGCCAGCAGTGAATATCTCGGGACAGGGGGTTACGAGCAGTACTTC. Its protein is CASSEYLGTGGYEQYF.

The chain uses TRBV18 and TRBJ2-1, with D perhaps matching TRBD1 (5 bases). The germline V gene has CDR1 KGHSH and CDR2 LQKENI. CDR3 size: 17 residues. Trimming shortened V by 0 bases and J by 2 bases, and 14 bases separated the two germline ends. CDR3 sequence: CASSPPQAIIPYNEQFF. CDR3 nucleotide sequence: TGTGCCAGCTCACCACCACAGGCGATCATCCCCTACAATGAGCAGTTCTTC.

This clone was seen only once. This chain joins TRBV2 and TRBJ2-5, with D possibly TRBD1 on 6 matching bases. With 2 bases removed from V and 2 bases from J, the gap between germline ends came to 15 bases. This CDR3 has 16 amino acids. Looked up from germline, CDR1 is SNHLY and CDR2 is FYNNEI. CDR3 sequence: CASSESLPGQQETQYF. The DNA for the CDR3 is TGTGCCAGCAGTGAATCCCTGCCGGGACAACAAGAGACCCAGTACTTC.

The V and J genes are TRBV7-3 and TRBJ2-1, with TRBD2 matching over 8 bases. The CDR3 is made up of 15 amino acids. Germline V gives CDR1 SGHTA, CDR2 FQGTGA. With V trimmed by 0 bases and J by 5 bases, 3 bases remained unmatched. CDR3 loop: CASSLTTGGNNEQFF. The DNA of the CDR3 is TGTGCCAGCAGCTTAACAACGGGAGGGAACAATGAGCAGTTCTTC.

V gene TRBV5-1 combines with J gene TRBJ2-5; 9 positions agree with TRBD1. V was clipped by 6 bases and J by 4 bases; unmatched bases: 4. The CDR3 consists of 13 residues. The germline V gene has CDR1 SGHRS and CDR2 YFSETQ. The CDR3 sequence: CASTSGQGETQYF. CDR3 nucleotides: TGCGCCAGCACCTCGGGACAGGGAGAGACCCAGTACTTC.

This chain joins TRBV29-1 and TRBJ2-3; possible D gene TRBD1, 5 bases. This CDR3 region has 14 residues. In germline, CDR1 is SQVTM, CDR2 ANQGSEA. Deletions cut 6 bases from V and 2 bases from J, with 15 bases between. The CDR3 nucleotides are TGCAGCGTCAAACAGGTAGTTCTCACAGATACGCAGTATTTT. This encodes CSVKQVVLTDTQYF.

This clone showed up just once. The chain employs TRBV6-5 and TRBJ2-1; tentatively, D is TRBD1 (5 bases). Germline CDR1 is MNHEY and CDR2 is SVGAGI. Trimming stripped 6 bases from V and 3 bases from J, with 15 bases between. The CDR3 runs to 15 residues. The CDR3 DNA follows: TGTGCCAGCAGCTACGCGATCGACAGCTACAATGAGCAGTTCTTC. This sequence encodes CASSYAIDSYNEQFF.

The gene calls are TRBV19 and TRBJ2-3, with 8 bases aligning to TRBD1. The CDR3 is 15 amino acids. After removal of 10 bases from V and 4 bases from J, the junction contained 13 bases not matched to a gene. CDR1 and CDR2 (germline): LNHDA, SQIVND (reference sequence). This CDR3 is CATNARQGKPDTQYF. The CDR3 DNA sequence: TGTGCCACCAATGCTAGACAGGGGAAGCCAGATACGCAGTATTTT.

The V gene is TRBV30, the J gene TRBJ1-5; a weak D match, TRBD1 (6 bases). In germline, CDR1 is GTSNPN, CDR2 SVGIG (reference sequence). The CDR3 consists of 18 residues. V was cut by 0 bases and J by 7 bases, with 25 bases left in between. The CDR3 here is CAWSVGAFRAGVSQPQHF. CDR3 sequence (DNA): TGTGCCTGGAGTGTAGGGGCATTTCGGGCAGGGGTAAGCCAGCCCCAGCATTTT.

The chain combines TRBV28 with TRBJ2-7, with D possibly being TRBD1 (6 bases). Trimming left V 7 bases short and J 1 base short, with 17 bases between. Germline CDR1 and CDR2: MDHEN and SYDVKM. The CDR3 has 15 amino acids. The CDR3 DNA is TGTGCCAGCACTCCAGGGGAAATGGGGTCCTACGAGCAGTACTTC. Its protein product is CASTPGEMGSYEQYF.

The rearrangement links TRBV5-1 to TRBJ2-2; the match to TRBD1 covers 7 bases. The germline CDR1 and CDR2 sequences are SGHRS and YFSETQ. This CDR3 spans 16 amino acids. With 0 bases clipped from V and 3 bases from J, the junction kept 5 bases outside the gene matches. The CDR3 DNA is TGCGCCAGCAGCTTGGCCAAGGGGGCTTACACCGGGGAGCTGTTTTTT. It is translated as CASSLAKGAYTGELFF.

The CDR3 is CASNPPWSPSPQHF. The CDR3 DNA reads TGTGCCAGTAACCCACCGTGGTCCCCATCGCCCCAGCATTTT. This chain joins TRBV19 and TRBJ1-5; no reliable D call. The germline gives CDR1 LNHDA, CDR2 SQIVND (reference sequence). V was shortened by 7 bases and J by 9 bases, with 19 bases between the two germline ends. The CDR3 is made up of 14 amino acids.

This chain connects TRBV10-2 to TRBJ1-2, with TRBD1 as a possible D gene (6 bases). CDR3 length: 14 amino acids. CDR1 is WSHSY and CDR2 is SAAADI in the germline V gene. Trimming pared 7 bases from V and 3 bases from J, leaving 15 bases between. The CDR3 protein is CASNQQGSHYGYTF. CDR3 in DNA: TGCGCCAGCAACCAACAGGGAAGCCACTATGGCTACACCTTC.

J is TRBJ2-1 and V is TRBV7-9, with 9 bases identical to TRBD2. The J segment lost 2 bases and the V segment lost 4 bases, leaving 6 bases of the junction unmatched. CDR1 SEHNR and CDR2 FQNEAQ come from the germline V gene (reference sequence). This CDR3 contains 16 residues. CDR3 nucleotide sequence: TGTGCCAGCAGCTCCAGGGCGGGAGGGCCCTACAATGAGCAGTTCTTC. Residues: CASSSRAGGPYNEQFF.